Detailed here is one T cell receptor (beta chain). This clonotype turned up a few times. It lacks a known antigen. No clone much larger than this one lies a single base away; base qualities are absent. Library method: multiplex PCR. For sequencing, an Illumina HiSeq 4000 was employed. CDR3 regions were amplified by Arm-PCR with iRepertoire HTBI primers to construct TCR beta libraries. Before sequencing, the PCR products went through gel purification. On the authors' methods: Gene usage analysis of CDR3 amino acid clonotypes used the 60 to 75 TRBV and around 14 TRBJ segments found across samples. COPE and FqMerger were used to merge filtered high-quality paired reads into contigs. BLAST was used to align contigs to IMGT TRBV, TRBD and TRBJ reference genes, and CDR3 was defined according to IMGT. Highly expanded clones were defined as clonotypes with a frequency above 0.1%. Repertoire diversity was measured by Shannon entropy, and V-J evenness by the Gini coefficient. A clonotype found in more than one individual was treated as public. Clones were called with MiXCR by TCRdb after fastp trimmed the public reads at Q25, and only in-frame beta chains were retained. For every CDR3 protein sequence, its rows merge into one entry that carries the most common genes and DNA. The V and J calls, along with clone size, are taken from TCRdb and not from the paper's own processing. Present in this sample are fewer than 450,000 distinct CDR3 sequences, approximately 15% of which were seen just once. Of the sample, approximately 8% falls within the top ten clones.

The meaning of the sample's time point label: newly diagnosed GD, antithyroid drugs for less than 3 months. For both TCR sequencing and RNA sequencing, RNA was extracted from PBMCs in TRIzol. The diagnosis of Graves' disease followed American Thyroid Association guidelines. Recruitment of patients was carried out at an endocrinology department in Xi'an, China. Each patient gave approximately 9.7 milliliters of peripheral blood, collected in an EDTA anticoagulant tube. PBMCs were isolated by Ficoll Paque Plus density gradient separation without further T cell sorting. An Agilent 2100 Bioanalyzer and agarose gel were used to check RNA quality, and a NanoDrop 2000 was used to measure RNA concentration. The CDR3 covers 14 residues, taking in both the cysteine and the phenylalanine. The entry retains the CDR3 DNA only, 42 bases that are in frame from base 1. V lost 10 bases and J lost 3 bases, and the count of bases not matched to a germline gene is 12. CDR1 MNHEY and CDR2 SVGEGT were looked up in the germline V gene.

This sample stems from a study of regulatory T cells in long-lasting Graves disease (dated by TCRdb to 2020 to 2023). About the study as a whole: Patients with newly diagnosed Graves' disease had been on antithyroid drugs for under 3 months. The study was registered as a clinical trial and conducted in China. This study used TCR sequencing and RNA sequencing of peripheral blood to compare persistent Graves' disease patients against newly diagnosed Graves' disease patients. A total of around 35 samples underwent TCR sequencing, from 13 patients with persistent Graves' disease and 20 or so patients with newly diagnosed Graves' disease. Paper-wide results and their limitations: A larger number of public clonotypes was shared among persistent patients (more than 2,500) than among newly diagnosed patients (over 850). Persistent disease showed preferential use of TRBV28, TRBJ1-2 and TRBJ2-5, whereas newly diagnosed disease favored TRBV20-1 and TRBJ2-1. Sequencing and analysis were limited to the TCR beta chain. Persistent Graves' disease patients showed lower TCR Shannon entropy and fewer highly expanded clones than newly diagnosed patients, suggesting clonal expansion. The study examined only peripheral blood because the primary lesion, thyroid tissue, could not be accessed. The authors noted that the small sample size was a limitation that may lower accuracy.

These sequences were also reported in another study, on T cells in Graves' hyperthyroidism and ophthalmopathy. The other study reports the following: Graves' hyperthyroidism was defined as stable when no progression to ophthalmopathy occurred over 18 months of follow-up. Hyperthyroidism patients were aged 18 to 65 years and newly diagnosed, with disease duration of less than 2 months. Exclusion was applied to patients with uncontrolled infections, other autoimmune diseases, pregnancy or lactation. Diagnoses were established on the basis of clinical symptoms, serum thyroxine and TRAb, thyroid ultrasound, and orbital computed tomography. The first round of RT-PCR for the TCR CDR3 was performed with the HTBI primer set and the Qiagen OneStep RT-PCR kit. Blood samples also contained most of the expanded thyroid clonotypes (frequency above 0.001), which suggests that blood repertoires may reflect thyroid immune responses. A 13 V-J signature model separated ophthalmopathy from stable hyperthyroidism, with 87.88% sensitivity and 81.08% specificity in cross-validation and 80%/75% in testing. In validation, the model predicted progression to ophthalmopathy with about 71% sensitivity and approximately 74% specificity, a median of roughly seven months before onset. To identify distinguishing TCR V-J signatures, a discovery cohort of roughly 100 patients was used, comprising some 45 with Graves' ophthalmopathy and 57 with stable Graves' hyperthyroidism. An independent validation cohort of 18 to 20 hyperthyroidism patients and more than 15 patients who later progressed to ophthalmopathy tested prospective prediction of ophthalmopathy. The roughly 99 discovery patients were divided at random into training and test sets in a 7:3 ratio. Thyroid tissue and blood T-cell repertoires from more than 5 Graves' hyperthyroidism patients were also compared in the study. Once sampling was done, hyperthyroidism patients were given methimazole at a starting dose of 30 mg daily, whereas ophthalmopathy patients were given high-dose intravenous methylprednisolone. Libraries were constructed in a second round of multiplex PCR, after which size selection and purification were carried out. Sequencing of the libraries was done on an Illumina HiSeq2000 using paired-end 100 bp reads. Raw data were processed with SOAPnuke, discarding reads with adapters, uncalled bases, mean Phred below 15, or no exact constant-primer or identifier match. High-quality paired reads were merged using COPE v1.2.5, and each unique nucleotide sequence was defined as a clonotype. Clonotypes were aligned to IMGT TRBV, TRBD and TRBJ reference segments using MiTCR v1.1. Analysis was restricted to V-J combinations with a frequency above 0.0001, which covered roughly 99% of repertoires. The TCS score was defined as the ratio of F50 (clonal expansion) to E x V (chaos), calculated using BLOSUM62-based TCRdist between CDR3 peptides within each V-J. Welch's t-statistics and random forest reduced 514 V-J features to 13, which were used in a naive Bayes classifier (R e1071). Sample size was not statistically predetermined, and blinding of investigators to group allocation was not performed. The paper reports TCR Vbeta CDR3 sequencing of over 120 peripheral blood samples: 43 ophthalmopathy, under 80 hyperthyroidism and around 17 progressor patients.

The sequence came from a woman aged 35 to 49 with Graves disease. Donor details come from another sample of the same person, matched by shared clones. The chain couples TRBV6-2 or TRBV6-3 to TRBJ2-7; 7 of the junction bases match TRBD1. The material sequenced was peripheral blood mononuclear cells (PBMCs), taken at new diagnosis, from a patient treated with antithyroid drugs. In nucleotide form, the sequence is TGTGCCACCTGTCACAGGGGCCACTGCTACGAGCAGTACTTC. Its product reads: CATCHRGHCYEQYF.